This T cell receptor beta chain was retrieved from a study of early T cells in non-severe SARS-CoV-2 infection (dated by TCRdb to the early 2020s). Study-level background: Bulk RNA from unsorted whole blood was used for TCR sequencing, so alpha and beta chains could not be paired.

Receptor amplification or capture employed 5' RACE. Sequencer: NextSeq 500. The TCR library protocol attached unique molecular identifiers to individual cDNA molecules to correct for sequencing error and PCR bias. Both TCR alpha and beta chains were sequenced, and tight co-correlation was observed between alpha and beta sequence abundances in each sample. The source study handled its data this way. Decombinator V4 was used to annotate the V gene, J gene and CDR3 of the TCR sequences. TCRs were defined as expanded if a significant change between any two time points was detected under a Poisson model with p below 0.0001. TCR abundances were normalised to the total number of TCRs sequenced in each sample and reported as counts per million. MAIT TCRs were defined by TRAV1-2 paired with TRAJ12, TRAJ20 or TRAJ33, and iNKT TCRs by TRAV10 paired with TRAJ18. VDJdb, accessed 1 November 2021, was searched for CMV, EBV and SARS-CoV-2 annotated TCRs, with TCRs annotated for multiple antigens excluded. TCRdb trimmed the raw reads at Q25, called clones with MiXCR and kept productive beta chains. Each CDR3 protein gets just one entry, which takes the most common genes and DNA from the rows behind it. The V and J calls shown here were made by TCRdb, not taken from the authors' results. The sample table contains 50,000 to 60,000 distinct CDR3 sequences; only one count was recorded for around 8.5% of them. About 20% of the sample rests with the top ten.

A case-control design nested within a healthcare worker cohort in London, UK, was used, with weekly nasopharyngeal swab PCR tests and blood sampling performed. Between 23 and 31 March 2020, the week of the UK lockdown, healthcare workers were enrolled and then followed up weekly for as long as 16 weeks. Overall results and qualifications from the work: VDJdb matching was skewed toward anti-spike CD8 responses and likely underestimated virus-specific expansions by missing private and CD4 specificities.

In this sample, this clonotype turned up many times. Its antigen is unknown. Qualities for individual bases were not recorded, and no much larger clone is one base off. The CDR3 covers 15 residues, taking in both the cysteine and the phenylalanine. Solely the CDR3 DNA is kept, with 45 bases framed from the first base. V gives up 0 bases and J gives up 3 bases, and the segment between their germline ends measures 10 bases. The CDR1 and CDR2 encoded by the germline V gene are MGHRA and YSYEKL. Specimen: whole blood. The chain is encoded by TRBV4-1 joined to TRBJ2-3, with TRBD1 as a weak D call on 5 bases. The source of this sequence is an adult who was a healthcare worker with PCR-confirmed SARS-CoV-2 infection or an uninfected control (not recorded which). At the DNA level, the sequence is TGCGCCAGCAGCCAAGATTTTGGACATACAGATACGCAGTATTTT. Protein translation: CASSQDFGHTDTQYF.